The rows below give T cell receptor beta chains drawn from one sample of a study of cytotoxic CD8 clonotypes in ibrutinib-treated CLL. Assay used: immunoSEQ multiplex PCR; TCRdb lists only in-frame clones, some missing. In the table there are 130,000 or so clones, approximately 85% of which are singletons. This sample comprised PBMCs, obtained after 24 months of ibrutinib treatment. These receptors were obtained from a human donor with chronic lymphocytic leukemia. Each CDR3 is given with its conserved first and last residue. Each record gives: J gene, V gene, CDR3 protein.

TRBJ1-2 | TRBV6-5 | CASSSGTTNYGYTF
TRBJ2-6 | TRBV4-2 | CASSQERSASGANVLTF
TRBJ2-7 | TRBV9 | CASSDGGPTSYEQYF
TRBJ2-3 | TRBV6-5 | CASSAQGAGTQYF
TRBJ1-1 | TRBV5-1 | CASSVESGLNTEAFF
TRBJ2-2 | TRBV5-1 | CASSGLAGGTRGTGELFF
TRBJ1-2 | TRBV14 | CASSQAGGFYGYTF
TRBJ2-1 | TRBV5-1 | CASSRLAGPLNEQFF
TRBJ1-2 | TRBV30 | CAWSVMSGGFGYTF
TRBJ2-2 | TRBV4-1 | CASSNPLRREMRELFF
TRBJ1-1 | TRBV6-4 | CASKKEINTEAFF
TRBJ2-1 | TRBV15 | CATSRDPSANEQFF
TRBJ1-2 | TRBV20-1 | CSAPLQLGYTF
TRBJ2-6 | TRBV18 | CASHQGVTGANVLTF
TRBJ2-1 | TRBV20-1 | CSARRDRPQFF
TRBJ2-7 | TRBV6-5 | CASKRTGGHEQYF
TRBJ1-2 | TRBV28 | CASSLVLPSNFGYTF
TRBJ1-5 | TRBV7-9 | CASNLNRALNQPQHF
TRBJ2-5 | TRBV2 | CASSLSSGAGGAQYF
TRBJ1-1 | TRBV7-3 | CASSLGPAGTEAFF
TRBJ2-3 | TRBV7-9 | CASSPSGQGATDTQYF
TRBJ2-6 | TRBV2 | CASSAGSSGANVLTF
TRBJ2-7 | TRBV7-2 | CASSKTSGSGEQYF
TRBJ2-7 | TRBV10-3 | CAIQQGATSQYF
TRBJ1-1 | TRBV28 | CASSSAGGVIAFF
TRBJ1-1 | TRBV7-3 | CASTQGDRVTEAFF
TRBJ2-5 | TRBV11-2 | CASSQGLAGAETQYF
TRBJ2-1 | TRBV19 | CASSISGSSYNEQFF
TRBJ2-7 | TRBV7-9 | CASSSGQDSLYEQYF
TRBJ1-1 | TRBV7-9 | CASSPWDRSLVTEAFF
TRBJ2-1 | TRBV7-3 | CASSLMGGPYNEQFF
TRBJ1-2 | TRBV6-4 | CASRREGQDNYGYTF
TRBJ2-5 | TRBV7-3 | CASSTGTFQETQYF
TRBJ1-1 | TRBV11-2 | CASSRPTKAKAFF
TRBJ1-2 | TRBV28 | CAIGNNYGYTF
TRBJ1-5 | TRBV6-6 | CASSSGLASNQPQHF
TRBJ1-2 | TRBV7-2 | CASSSPRQGDGYTF
TRBJ2-7 | TRBV6-1 | CASRDRAAWGEQYF
TRBJ1-2 | TRBV9 | CASSGTGAYGYTF
TRBJ2-1 | TRBV28 | CASRTGLAGDNEQFF
TRBJ1-3 | TRBV27 | CASRRVPGNTIYF
TRBJ1-3 | TRBV9 | CASSVPRGGAGNTIYF
TRBJ2-1 | TRBV7-2 | CASSSLTSGSSEQFF